This is a list of T cell receptor beta chains from one sample in a study of shared clonotypes between healthy human individuals. Sequencing used immunoSEQ multiplex PCR; TCRdb keeps in-frame clones, though not all of them. Here the sample spans over a million clones, around 95% being singletons. The sample taken for sequencing was naive CD4+ T cells sorted from blood. The receptors stem from a man between 25 and 39 years old in good health. Both conserved end residues are part of each CDR3. D genes are given only for firm matches. Clone size is not always given. Where it is, it says once, few, many or a class for expanded clones.

size	V	D	J	DNA	CDR3
.	TRBV4-3	TRBD1	TRBJ1-1	TGCGCCAGCAGCCAAGATAGGACAGGGGTGAAACGCACTGAAGCTTTCTTT	CASSQDRTGVKRTEAFF
.	TRBV5-4	.	TRBJ1-2	TGTGCCAGCAGCCTGGACACCACGAATGGCTACACCTTC	CASSLDTTNGYTF
.	TRBV18	.	TRBJ1-2	TGTGCCAGCTCACCACTGGGCAGGGTGGATGCTAACTATGGCTACACCTTC	CASSPLGRVDANYGYTF
.	TRBV27	.	TRBJ2-2	TGTGCCAGCAGTTTGCGGGGAACCGGGGAGCTGTTTTTT	CASSLRGTGELFF
.	TRBV14	TRBD1	TRBJ2-7	TGTGCCAGCAGCAACACCGGGACAGGGGGTCGCGAGCAGTACTTC	CASSNTGTGGREQYF
.	TRBV7-8	.	TRBJ1-2	TGTGCCAGCAGCTTAGTTTTTCGGCAGTCAGTCTATGGTGGCTACACCTTC	CASSLVFRQSVYGGYTF
.	TRBV10-3	TRBD1	TRBJ2-7	TGTGCCATCAGTGAACCGACAGGGGGAGGAGATGAGGCCTACGAGCAGTACTTC	CAISEPTGGGDEAYEQYF
.	TRBV15	.	TRBJ2-4	TGTGCCACCAGCCAGTTAGCCAAAAACATTCAGTACTTC	CATSQLAKNIQYF
.	TRBV9	TRBD2	TRBJ2-3	TGTGCCAGCAGCCCGTTTCGGGGAGGGGCGGGACCTCCCACAGATACGCAGTATTTT	CASSPFRGGAGPPTDTQYF
.	TRBV28	TRBD2	TRBJ2-7	TGTGCCAGCAGAGCGGGAGGCCCCTACGAGCAGTACTTC	CASRAGGPYEQYF
once	TRBV28	.	TRBJ2-7	TGTGCCAGCAGCCCCCAGTTACCCTCTGCTGACGAGCAGTACTTC	CASSPQLPSADEQYF
.	TRBV19	.	TRBJ1-5	TGTGCCAGCCGGGGACAACTTCCATATAGCAATCAGCCCCAGCATTTT	CASRGQLPYSNQPQHF
.	TRBV27	.	TRBJ1-2	TGTGCCAGCAGTCCGCGGGTAGGAAGCCGGGACACGGATGGCTACACCTTC	CASSPRVGSRDTDGYTF
.	TRBV9	TRBD2	TRBJ2-3	TGTGCCAGCAGCGTTGCGGGGGGCGGGAGCACAGATACGCAGTATTTT	CASSVAGGGSTDTQYF
.	TRBV4-1	.	TRBJ1-2	TGCGCCAGCAGCCGCGGCTATGGCTACACCTTC	CASSRGYGYTF
.	TRBV23-1	TRBD2	TRBJ2-7	TGCGCCAGCGGGCAAGGACAGGGAGTAGCGGGAGGGCCCCACGAGCAGTACTTC	CASGQGQGVAGGPHEQYF
few	TRBV12-5	.	TRBJ1-5	TGTGCTAGTGGTTTGGAGGGGTGGCCCCAGCATTTT	CASGLEGWPQHF
.	TRBV6-5	TRBD1	TRBJ2-7	TGTGCCAGCAGTTACTTGGGACAGGGCTTTTACGAGCAGTACTTC	CASSYLGQGFYEQYF
.	TRBV7-2	.	TRBJ2-7	TGTGCCAGCATGATCCAAGCGGGTAGCTCCTACGAGCAGTACTTC	CASMIQAGSSYEQYF
.	TRBV2	TRBD2	TRBJ2-7	TGTGCCAGCAGTGTGAAGCGGGAGAACGAGCAGTACTTC	CASSVKRENEQYF
.	TRBV7-9	.	TRBJ1-5	TGTGCCAGCAGCGTACAGGGAAATCAGCCCCAGCATTTT	CASSVQGNQPQHF
once	TRBV2	TRBD2	TRBJ2-1	TGTGCCAGCAGTGAATTTAGCGGGGCCGCCAATGAGCAGTTCTTC	CASSEFSGAANEQFF
.	TRBV6-5	.	TRBJ2-5	TGTGCCAGCAGTTACCAAGGGCAAGGGGGGACCCAGTACTTC	CASSYQGQGGTQYF
.	TRBV2	.	TRBJ1-3	TGTGCCAGCGGGGGGAGGAACTCTGGAAACACCATATATTTT	CASGGRNSGNTIYF
.	TRBV5-1	.	TRBJ1-1	TGCGCCAGCAGCTTGCGCCCGATGAACACTGAAGCTTTCTTT	CASSLRPMNTEAFF
.	TRBV2	.	TRBJ2-2	TGTGCCAGCAGTTCGGACAGCCGCACCGGGGAGCTGTTTTTT	CASSSDSRTGELFF
.	TRBV2	TRBD2	TRBJ2-5	TGTGCCAGCAGTCTAAGACTAGCGGGAGGGGAAGAGACCCAGTACTTC	CASSLRLAGGEETQYF
once	TRBV7-6	.	TRBJ1-4	TGTGCCAGCAGCTTATCCACTACTAATGAAAAACTGTTTTTT	CASSLSTTNEKLFF
.	TRBV20-1	.	TRBJ2-1	TGCAGTGCTAGGGTAACAGAAATGCAGTTCTTC	CSARVTEMQFF
.	TRBV5-1	TRBD2	TRBJ2-1	TGCGCCAGCAGCTTGGCTAGCGGTCATTTATCCTACAATGAGCAGTTCTTC	CASSLASGHLSYNEQFF
.	TRBV5-1	.	TRBJ1-2	TGCGCCAGCAGCTCTGACAGGAACAACTATGGCTACACCTTC	CASSSDRNNYGYTF
.	TRBV19	.	TRBJ1-5	TGTGCCAGTACTCGGAGCAGTAGCAATCAGCCCCAGCATTTT	CASTRSSSNQPQHF
.	TRBV28	TRBD1	TRBJ1-2	TGTGCCAGCGGCACAGGGGGCATCTATGGCTACACCTTC	CASGTGGIYGYTF
.	TRBV19	TRBD2	TRBJ2-1	TGTGCCACCCGTGGGCTAGCGGGCGAGCAGTTCTTC	CATRGLAGEQFF
.	TRBV7-2	TRBD2	TRBJ2-1	TGTGCCAGCAGCTTAGTTTTCCTAGCGGGAGGGAATGAGCAGTTCTTC	CASSLVFLAGGNEQFF
.	TRBV10-3	.	TRBJ2-2	TGTGCCATCAGTGCAAAAGGGACCGGGGAGCTGTTTTTT	CAISAKGTGELFF
.	TRBV5-1	TRBD2	TRBJ2-1	TGCGCCAGCAGCATAATACTAGCGGGAGTTCCCAATGAGCAGTTCTTC	CASSIILAGVPNEQFF
.	TRBV11-2	.	TRBJ2-7	TGTGCCAGCAGCTTAGTCGGCCGCGCCTACGAGCAGTACTTC	CASSLVGRAYEQYF
.	TRBV5-5	TRBD2	TRBJ2-1	TGTGCCAGCAGCTTAGGGGCTAGCGGGAAGAATGAGCAGTTCTTC	CASSLGASGKNEQFF
.	TRBV12-5	.	TRBJ2-1	TGTGCTAGTGGCCGTGGAGGGATCTACAATGAGCAGTTCTTC	CASGRGGIYNEQFF
.	TRBV19	TRBD1	TRBJ1-1	TGTGCCAGTAGCCAAGACAGGGGGCTAAACACTGAAGCTTTCTTT	CASSQDRGLNTEAFF
.	TRBV7-2	.	TRBJ2-5	TGTGCCAGCAGCCCCACCTGGGGTTTAGAGACCCAGTACTTC	CASSPTWGLETQYF
.	TRBV7-9	TRBD2	TRBJ2-7	TGTGCCAGCAGCTTGGGCGGGAGGGATTCCTACGAGCAGTACTTC	CASSLGGRDSYEQYF
.	TRBV6-5	TRBD2	TRBJ2-7	TGTGCCAGCAGTTACTCGCGCGGGAGAAGCAGTGACGAGCAGTACTTC	CASSYSRGRSSDEQYF